These 25 T cell receptor beta chains were sequenced from one sample in a study of naive and memory T cell subsets. Study-wide results and caveats: Naive repertoires, especially CD8, held a few larger clonotypes, possibly memory cells re-expressing CD45RA.

Two oligonucleotides, mixed equimolar, formed the beta constant-region primer covering TRBC1 and TRBC2. Nested alpha and beta constant-region primers with the SP2 primer drove four PCR rounds on ligated cDNA. Each CDR3 protein gets one entry after TCRdb re-called the UMI-ligation and nested PCR reads with MiXCR. This table holds around 83,000 distinct CDR3 sequences, around 11% found once. Antigens of these TCRs are unknown. Specimen: naive CD4+ T cells from blood. The source of these receptors is a human donor in good health.

This chain joins TRBV7-2 and TRBJ2-7; TRBD2 might be the D (5 bases). Per germline, CDR1 SGHTA and CDR2 FQGNSA. This CDR3 is built from 14 residues. Trimming took 1 base from V and 9 from J, leaving 16 bases between them. CDR3 in amino acids: CASSLEGSSEGQYF. The CDR3 region has the DNA TGTGCCAGCAGCTTAGAAGGGTCTAGTGAGGGGCAGTACTTC. Looking up the rest from reference TRBV7-2 and TRBJ2-7 gives the full variable domain: GAGVSQSPSNKVTEKGKDVELRCDPISGHTALYWYRQSLGQGLEFLIYFQGNSAPDKSGLPSDRFSAERTGGSVSTLTIQRTQQEDSAVYLCASSLEGSSEGQYFGPGTRLTVT.

The chain recombines TRBV3-1 with TRBJ2-2, with a weak D call TRBD1 (6 bases). The CDR3 extends over 16 amino acids. Germline V gives CDR1 LGHDT, CDR2 YNNKEL (reference sequence). Trimming left V 1 base short and J 5 bases short, with 14 bases between. CDR3 DNA sequence: TGTGCCAGCAGCCAAGCCGGGACAATAGGGACCGGGGAGCTGTTTTTT. This sequence encodes CASSQAGTIGTGELFF.

The genes are TRBV6-5 and TRBJ2-5, with TRBD2 matching 7 bases. Germline V lookup: CDR1 MNHEY, CDR2 SVGAGI. CDR3 length: 12 residues. V dropped 8 bases and J dropped 4; count of bases not matched to a gene: 4. CDR3 DNA sequence: TGTGCCAGCGGGGGGGTAGGAGAGACCCAGTACTTC. This translates into CASGGVGETQYF.

The CDR3: CATSDDSQNEKLFF. The CDR3, as DNA: TGTGCCACCAGTGATGACAGTCAGAATGAAAAACTGTTTTTT. J is TRBJ1-4 and V is TRBV24-1; D might be TRBD1 (5 bases). Germline lookup yields CDR1 KGHDR and CDR2 SFDVKD. Trimming removed 3 bases at V and 5 bases at J, with 9 bases between. This CDR3 spans 14 amino acids.

This clonotype was observed many times. V and J are TRBV13 and TRBJ2-1; D not resolved. V lost 5 bases, J lost 6 bases, and 14 bases lay in between. The CDR3 runs to 14 residues. Germline loops: CDR1 PRHDT, CDR2 FYEKMQ (reference sequence). CDR3 loop: CASSVKRVGNEQFF. DNA of the CDR3: TGTGCCAGCAGCGTCAAAAGGGTAGGCAATGAGCAGTTCTTC.

The chain uses TRBV7-3 and TRBJ2-3, with 8 bases fitting TRBD1. Germline V gene sequence: CDR1 SGHTA, CDR2 FQGTGA. This CDR3 has 15 amino acids. V was pared by 5 bases and J by 0 bases, with 4 bases of the junction left unmatched. The CDR3, as DNA: TGTGCCAGCAGCCGACAGGGGTTGAGCACAGATACGCAGTATTTT. It yields the protein CASSRQGLSTDTQYF. Supplemented by reference TRBV7-3 and TRBJ2-3, the full variable domain reads GAGVSQTPSNKVTEKGKYVELRCDPISGHTALYWYRQSLGQGPEFLIYFQGTGAADDSGLPNDRFFAVRPEGSVSTLKIQRTERGDSAVYLCASSRQGLSTDTQYFGPGTRLTVL.

The rearrangement uses TRBV12-3 or TRBV12-4 and TRBJ2-2; D possibly corresponds to TRBD1 (7 bases). This CDR3 is 15 amino acids long. V was trimmed by 3 bases and J by 4 bases, leaving 12 bases between them. Written as DNA, the CDR3 is TGTGCCAGCAGTTTGGGGCAGGGGGGCACCGGGGAGCTGTTTTTT. Residues: CASSLGQGGTGELFF.

This clonotype was found a few times. At one end, the junction sequence differs from germline, possibly due to a read error. V is TRBV7-7 and J is TRBJ2-3; 10 bases match TRBD2. The germline V gene encodes CDR1 SSHAT and CDR2 FNYEAQ (reference sequence). This CDR3 comprises 14 residues. The DNA for the CDR3 is TGTGCTAGCAGCACTAGCGGGAACACAGATACGCAGTATTTT. Encoded protein: CASSTSGNTDTQYF.

The V and J genes are TRBV20-1 and TRBJ2-6; 12 bases fit TRBD2. CDR1 is DFQATT, CDR2 SNEGSKA, per germline (reference sequence). The CDR3 has 16 residues. Trimming took 4 bases from V and 0 from J; bases not matched to a gene: 1. Here the CDR3 DNA reads TGCAGTGCTAAACTAGCGGGGGGCTCTGGGGCCAACGTCCTGACTTTC. Its translation is CSAKLAGGSGANVLTF.

In its sample, this clonotype was seen many times. The chain combines TRBV11-2 with TRBJ2-3, with D unclear. V dropped 4 bases and J dropped 9 bases, with 11 bases sitting between them. Germline CDR1 SGHAT, CDR2 FQNNGV. This CDR3 has 12 residues. CDR3 amino acids: CASSSPPGTQYF. CDR3 sequence (DNA): TGTGCCAGCAGCTCCCCCCCCGGGACGCAGTATTTT.

This clonotype was recorded many times. In DNA form, the CDR3 reads TGTGCCAGCAGCGTGACAGGGAATTGGAATGAGCAGTTCTTC. Residues: CASSVTGNWNEQFF. The chain combines TRBV2 with TRBJ2-1; 7 nucleotides align to TRBD1. Germline-derived CDR1 and CDR2 are SNHLY and FYNNEI. This CDR3 spans 14 amino acids. Unmatched junction bases numbered 9, after V lost 6 bases and J lost 7 bases.

V usage is TRBV20-1 and J usage is TRBJ2-1, with 13 bases aligning to TRBD2. This CDR3 spans 17 amino acids. V was pared by 3 bases and J by 7 bases, with 12 bases of the junction left unmatched. The V gene's germline CDR1 is DFQATT and CDR2 SNEGSKA (reference sequence). CDR3 in DNA: TGCAGTGCTAGGGGGACTAGCGGGACCAGAGGACTTAATGAGCAGTTCTTC. This gives the protein CSARGTSGTRGLNEQFF.

This chain connects TRBV27 to TRBJ1-6; D remains ambiguous. Germline V gene lookup returns CDR1 MNHEY and CDR2 SMNVEV (reference sequence). The CDR3 sequence is 14 residues long. Deletions cut 7 bases from V and 9 bases from J, with 16 bases between. The CDR3 loop is CASKLSSDTSPLHF. For the CDR3, the DNA is TGTGCCAGCAAATTAAGTTCCGACACTTCACCCCTCCACTTT.

This chain links TRBV7-2 with TRBJ1-2, with 7 bases aligning to TRBD1. V gave up 5 bases and J gave up 6 bases; unmatched junction bases: 12. This CDR3 contains 15 residues. Germline-derived CDR1 and CDR2 are SGHTA and FQGNSA. The CDR3 region is CASSPSPGTADGYTF. CDR3 nucleotide sequence: TGTGCCAGCAGCCCCAGTCCCGGGACAGCGGATGGCTACACCTTC. The full variable domain, completed using reference TRBV7-2 and TRBJ1-2, is GAGVSQSPSNKVTEKGKDVELRCDPISGHTALYWYRQSLGQGLEFLIYFQGNSAPDKSGLPSDRFSAERTGGSVSTLTIQRTQQEDSAVYLCASSPSPGTADGYTFGSGTRLTVV.

The CDR3 DNA follows: TGCAGCGTTGAAGGGGATGCCTACGAGCAGTACTTC. This sequence encodes CSVEGDAYEQYF. This rearrangement joins TRBV29-1 to TRBJ2-7; D gene uncertain. This CDR3 contains 12 residues. The V and J ends lost 1 base and 2 bases respectively, with 6 bases between them. Per the germline V gene, CDR1 is SQVTM and CDR2 is ANQGSEA.

The chain combines TRBV2 with TRBJ1-1; a possible D gene is TRBD1 (5 bases). CDR3 length: 13 amino acids. V was clipped by 6 bases and J by 5 bases, with 13 bases between them. The germline CDR1 and CDR2 sequences are SNHLY and FYNNEI. For the CDR3, the DNA is TGTGCCAGCAGCGGGACCCCCTCTACTGAAGCTTTCTTT. Its protein product is CASSGTPSTEAFF.

This clonotype was counted ten times or more. The V gene is TRBV12-3 or TRBV12-4, the J gene TRBJ2-7; D call uncertain. This CDR3 has 14 amino acids. V was clipped by 3 bases and J by 4 bases, with 13 bases between them. The chain's CDR3 is CASSLGPGRYEQYF. The CDR3, as DNA: TGTGCCAGCAGTTTGGGTCCCGGCAGGTACGAGCAGTACTTC.

This clonotype has only a few counts. The chain couples TRBV2 to TRBJ2-1; D remains ambiguous. V lost 5 bases and J 3 bases, leaving 11 bases between the germline ends. The CDR3 is 14 amino acids. The germline V gene has CDR1 SNHLY and CDR2 FYNNEI. The CDR3 nucleotides read TGTGCCAGCAGTTCCAAGCTTCTCTACAATGAGCAGTTCTTC. Protein sequence: CASSSKLLYNEQFF.

There are a few counts of this clonotype. The chain has TRBV29-1 and TRBJ2-1; 9 nucleotides align to TRBD2. V lost 4 bases and J lost 6; bases outside the gene matches: 7. This CDR3 comprises 14 residues. CDR1 and CDR2 (germline): SQVTM, ANQGSEA. CDR3 sequence (DNA): TGCAGCGTTGTCTGGCGGGAGGGTCGCAATGAGCAGTTCTTC. Its protein product is CSVVWREGRNEQFF.

This clonotype was detected only a few times. The V gene is TRBV2, the J gene TRBJ2-3; 8 bases line up with TRBD1. The CDR3 runs to 14 residues. The germline V gene encodes CDR1 SNHLY and CDR2 FYNNEI. Losses at the gene ends were 11 bases for V and 2 bases for J; bases not matched to a gene: 9. CDR3 in amino acids: CAVGQGDYTDTQYF. The CDR3 DNA follows: TGTGCCGTAGGACAGGGCGATTACACAGATACGCAGTATTTT. Filled out from reference TRBV2 and TRBJ2-3, the complete variable domain reads EPEVTQTPSHQVTQMGQEVILRCVPISNHLYFYWYRQILGQKVEFLVSFYNNEISEKSEIFDDQFSVERPDGSNFTLKIRSTKLEDSAMYFCAVGQGDYTDTQYFGPGTRLTVL.

The chain is built from TRBV20-1 and TRBJ1-2; D is unclear. Germline CDR1 and CDR2: DFQATT and SNEGSKA (reference sequence). CDR3 length: 14 residues. Trimming shortened V by 2 bases and J by 1 base, and 11 bases separated the two germline ends. The CDR3 region is CSARPPPSNYGYTF. CDR3 in DNA: TGCAGTGCTAGACCCCCCCCCAGTAACTATGGCTACACCTTC.

Only a few counts were recorded for this clonotype. The chain is built from TRBV18 and TRBJ2-1; D tentatively reads TRBD1 or TRBD2 (5 bases each). CDR1 KGHSH and CDR2 LQKENI come from the germline V gene. V was shortened by 4 bases and J by 9 bases, with 13 bases between the two germline ends. The CDR3 runs 13 residues. The DNA of the CDR3 is TGTGCCAGCTCACGGGGCGGTGGACTTGAGCAGTTCTTC. This encodes CASSRGGGLEQFF. Using reference TRBV18 and TRBJ2-1 for the parts outside the CDR3, the full variable domain is NAGVMQNPRHLVRRRGQEARLRCSPMKGHSHVYWYRQLPEEGLKFMVYLQKENIIDESGMPKERFSAEFPKEGPSILRIQQVVRGDSAAYFCASSRGGGLEQFFGPGTRLTVL.

This clonotype was seen only a few times. J is TRBJ2-6 and V is TRBV6-2 or TRBV6-3, with D perhaps given as TRBD1 or TRBD2 (5 bases each). Trimming took 7 bases from V and 0 from J, leaving 19 bases between them. In germline, CDR1 is MNHEY, CDR2 SVGEGT. The CDR3 covers 18 residues. The CDR3 coding sequence is TGTGCCAGCAACAAGTCGGGGCCACGAGTCTCTGGGGCCAACGTCCTGACTTTC. Translation: CASNKSGPRVSGANVLTF.

The table lists this clonotype with many counts. The V call is TRBV27, the J call TRBJ2-6; 9 bases align to TRBD1. The CDR3 length is 18 residues. J was trimmed by 7 bases and V by 2 bases; bases with no gene match: 12. CDR1 and CDR2 (germline): MNHEY, SMNVEV (reference sequence). CDR3 bases: TGTGCCAGCAGTTTAAAGGGACAGGGCTTTGAACGAGCCAACGTCCTGACTTTC. This codes for CASSLKGQGFERANVLTF.

This clonotype has a handful of counts. The chain couples TRBV29-1 to TRBJ1-2; D is unclear. CDR1 is SQVTM and CDR2 is ANQGSEA in the germline V gene. This CDR3 contains 12 residues. Trimming took off 8 bases at V and 3 bases at J, with 13 bases between the two ends. The CDR3 sequence is CSCPGDHYGYTF. CDR3 bases: TGCAGCTGCCCCGGGGATCACTATGGCTACACCTTC. Drawing the rest from reference TRBV29-1 and TRBJ1-2, the complete variable domain is SAVISQKPSRDICQRGTSLTIQCQVDSQVTMMFWYRQQPGQSLTLIATANQGSEATYESGFVIDKFPISRPNLTFSTLTVSNMSPEDSSIYLCSCPGDHYGYTFGSGTRLTVV.